The present TCR beta chain was sequenced within a study of OX40 agonist ivuxolimab in advanced cancers. About the study: Three dose-escalation patients had partial responses: one with hepatocellular carcinoma and two with cutaneous melanoma.

The repertoire was sequenced with immunoSEQ multiplex PCR; TCRdb's copy has only in-frame clones and lacks some. The sample consists of around 43,000 clones, around nine tenths of them appearing once. The CDR3 has 16 residues. V gave up 5 bases and J gave up 7 bases, with 20 bases separating them. Germline assignment: CDR1 SEHNR and CDR2 FQNEAQ (reference sequence). The sequencing used CD4+ or CD8+ T cells sorted from blood, collected in a trial of the OX40 agonist ivuxolimab. The chain combines TRBV7-9 with TRBJ1-4; no firm D call. This receptor was taken from an adult with an advanced solid tumor such as melanoma, head and neck, liver or kidney cancer. CDR3 region: CASSPLGGPLPEKLFF. The CDR3 DNA is TGTGCCAGCAGCCCGCTCGGAGGCCCGCTACCTGAAAAACTGTTTTTT.